This entry concerns a single TCR beta chain. The record originates from a study of technical replicates of blood from several donors. Measured with immunoSEQ multiplex PCR; TCRdb has only the in-frame clones, and not every one. Seen here are approximately 70,000 clones, 75% to 95% observed once, and the top ten hold 0.37%. The length of the CDR3 is 15 residues. CDR1 MGHDK and CDR2 SYGVNS come from the germline V gene. Trimming took 2 bases from V and 2 from J, leaving 10 bases between them. This sequence was found in a human donor in good health. Some clones in this sample may be carry-over from other donors' samples. The sequenced sample consisted of T cells isolated from PBMCs. The V gene is TRBV25-1, the J gene TRBJ2-1; D uncertain. The CDR3 reads CASSELPAAYNEQFF. Written as DNA, the CDR3 is TGTGCCAGCAGTGAACTACCCGCGGCCTACAATGAGCAGTTCTTC. The full variable domain, in which reference TRBV25-1 and TRBJ2-1 provide the parts outside the CDR3, is EADIYQTPRYLVIGTGKKITLECSQTMGHDKMYWYQQDPGMELHLIHYSYGVNSTEKGDLSSESTVSRIRTEHFPLTLESARPSHTSQYLCASSELPAAYNEQFFGPGTRLTVL.